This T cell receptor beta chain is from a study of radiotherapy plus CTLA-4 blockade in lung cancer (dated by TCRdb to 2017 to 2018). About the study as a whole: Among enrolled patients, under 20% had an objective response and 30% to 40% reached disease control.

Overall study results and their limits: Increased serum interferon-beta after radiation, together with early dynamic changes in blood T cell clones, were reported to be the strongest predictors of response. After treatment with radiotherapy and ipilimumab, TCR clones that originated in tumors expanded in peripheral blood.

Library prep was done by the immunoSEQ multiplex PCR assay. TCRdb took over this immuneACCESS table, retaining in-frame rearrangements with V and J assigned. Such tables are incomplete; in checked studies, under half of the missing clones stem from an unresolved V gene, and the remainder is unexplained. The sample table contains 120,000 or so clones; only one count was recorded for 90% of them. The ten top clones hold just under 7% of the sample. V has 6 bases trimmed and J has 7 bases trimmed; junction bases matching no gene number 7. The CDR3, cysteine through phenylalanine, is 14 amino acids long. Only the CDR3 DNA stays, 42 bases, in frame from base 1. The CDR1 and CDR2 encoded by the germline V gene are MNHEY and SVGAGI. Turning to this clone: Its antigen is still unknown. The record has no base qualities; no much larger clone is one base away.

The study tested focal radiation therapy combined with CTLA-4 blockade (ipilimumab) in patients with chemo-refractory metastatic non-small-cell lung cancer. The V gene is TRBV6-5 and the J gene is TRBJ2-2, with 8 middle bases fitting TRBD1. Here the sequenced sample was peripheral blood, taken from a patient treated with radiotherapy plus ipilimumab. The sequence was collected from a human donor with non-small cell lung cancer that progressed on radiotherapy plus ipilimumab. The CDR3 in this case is CASSPQGANGELFF. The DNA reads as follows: TGTGCCAGCAGCCCCCAGGGGGCGAACGGGGAGCTGTTTTTT.